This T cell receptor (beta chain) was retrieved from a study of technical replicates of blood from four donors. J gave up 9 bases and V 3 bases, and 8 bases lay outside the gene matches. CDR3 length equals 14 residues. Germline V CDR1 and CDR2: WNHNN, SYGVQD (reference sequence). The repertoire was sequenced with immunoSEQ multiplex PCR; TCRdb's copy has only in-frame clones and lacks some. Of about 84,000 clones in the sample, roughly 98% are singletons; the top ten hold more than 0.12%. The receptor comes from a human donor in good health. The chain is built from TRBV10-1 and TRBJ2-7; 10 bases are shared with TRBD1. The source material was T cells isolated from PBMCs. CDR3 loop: CASSDVGTGVLQYF. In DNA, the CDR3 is TGCGCCAGCAGTGACGTGGGGACAGGGGTGTTGCAGTACTTC.